One and the same sample provided the 30 T cell receptor beta chains below, sequenced in a study of OX40 agonist ivuxolimab in advanced cancers. Only in-frame clones appear in the TCRdb table, and some are missing; sequencing was by immunoSEQ multiplex PCR. The repertoire holds approximately 58,000 clones, with roughly 80% as singletons. The material sequenced was CD4+ or CD8+ T cells sorted from blood, taken in a trial of the OX40 agonist ivuxolimab. Source of these receptors: an adult with an advanced solid tumor such as melanoma, head and neck, liver or kidney cancer.

The chain couples TRBV7-9 to TRBJ1-6, with a tentative D call TRBD1 (6 bases). Germline CDR1 is SEHNR and CDR2 is FQNEAQ (reference sequence). Trimming removed 4 bases at V and 4 bases at J, with 11 bases between. The CDR3 is 15 residues long. The CDR3 region is CASSYREGYNSPLHF. The CDR3 nucleotides are TGTGCCAGCAGCTACAGGGAAGGTTATAATTCACCCCTCCACTTT.

This sequence joins TRBV6-6 and TRBJ2-3; weak D call: TRBD1 (6 bases). Germline values: CDR1 MNHNY, CDR2 SVGAGI (reference sequence). The CDR3 covers 15 residues. V was shortened by 6 bases and J by 2 bases, with 15 bases between the two germline ends. CDR3 nucleotides: TGTGCCAGCAGCCTGGACAGTTTGATCACAGATACGCAGTATTTT. The encoded protein is CASSLDSLITDTQYF.

This clone was seen a single time. Compared with germline, one end of the junction differs, possibly owing to a read error. Other nucleotide sequences in the sample specify the same CDR3. The V gene is TRBV10-2, the J gene TRBJ1-1, with 8 positions matching TRBD1. Germline loops: CDR1 WSHSY, CDR2 SAAADI. The CDR3 covers 14 residues. CDR3 nucleotides: TGCGCCAGCAGAGACAGGGGTGGTGTCACTGAAGCCTTCTTT. Amino acid sequence: CASRDRGGVTEAFF.

This clone was seen only a few times. The rearrangement joins TRBV7-2 to TRBJ1-1; TRBD1 matches 7 bases. Germline V gene sequence: CDR1 SGHTA, CDR2 FQGNSA. J lost 1 base, V lost 8 bases, and 7 bases had no gene match. The length of the CDR3 is 14 residues. In nucleotides, the CDR3 is TGTGCCAGCCGGAGAGGGGGCGCGAACACTGAAGCTTTCTTT. Translating it yields CASRRGGANTEAFF.

J is TRBJ1-2 and V is TRBV7-2; maybe TRBD1 (5 bases). Looked up from germline, CDR1 is SGHTA and CDR2 is FQGNSA. V was shortened by 1 base and J by 5 bases, with 5 bases between the two germline ends. The CDR3 sequence is 12 residues long. CDR3 sequence (DNA): TGTGCCAGCAGCTTAGGACAGTATGGCTACACCTTC. Translated, it gives CASSLGQYGYTF.

V is TRBV19 and J is TRBJ2-1; 8 positions agree with TRBD1. The CDR3 length is 16 residues. J lost 8 bases, V lost 5 bases, and 14 bases had no gene match. The germline V gene has CDR1 LNHDA and CDR2 SQIVND (reference sequence). CDR3 sequence reads: CASSWDGGTGVDEQFF. The CDR3 DNA sequence: TGTGCCAGTAGTTGGGACGGTGGGACAGGAGTCGATGAGCAGTTCTTC.

V gene TRBV7-3 combines with J gene TRBJ2-2; perhaps TRBD1 as D (8 bases). The CDR3 is 15 residues long. Germline CDR1 SGHTA, CDR2 FQGTGA. V lost 5 bases to trimming and J lost 6 bases, with 16 bases between them. Here the CDR3 DNA reads TGTGCCAGCAGCCCACGACAGGGGAGGGCCGGGGAGCTGTTTTTT. It is translated as CASSPRQGRAGELFF.

J is TRBJ1-1 and V is TRBV7-9; D is undetermined. There are 14 residues in the CDR3. Trimming stripped 1 base from V and 1 base from J, with 7 bases between. Germline CDR1 is SEHNR and CDR2 is FQNEAQ (reference sequence). CDR3 nucleotide sequence: TGTGCCAGCAGCTTAGTTACGGGGAACACTGAAGCTTTCTTT. It encodes CASSLVTGNTEAFF.

V usage is TRBV29-1 and J usage is TRBJ1-4; the match to TRBD1 covers 8 bases. There are 13 residues in the CDR3. Germline-derived CDR1 and CDR2 are SQVTM and ANQGSEA. The trim removed 4 bases at V and 9 bases at J, leaving 7 bases unmatched. CDR3 sequence reads: CSVAKGQEKKLFF. The CDR3 DNA follows: TGCAGCGTTGCAAAGGGACAGGAGAAAAAACTGTTTTTT.

Of note for this clone: Germline is not matched at one junction end, which may reflect a read error. The gene calls are TRBV5-6 and TRBJ1-5; possible D gene TRBD1, 6 bases. This CDR3 is built from 13 residues. Looked up from germline, CDR1 is SGHDT and CDR2 is YYEEEE. The CDR3 DNA reads as TGTGCCAGCAGATTGGTGGGGGGCCAGCCCCAGCATTTT. This encodes CASRLVGGQPQHF.

The J gene is TRBJ2-2, the V gene TRBV19, with 12 positions matching TRBD1. CDR3 size: 18 residues. The J segment lost 8 bases and the V segment lost 4 bases, leaving 14 bases of the junction unmatched. Germline lookup yields CDR1 LNHDA and CDR2 SQIVND (reference sequence). Here the CDR3 reads CASSTPPGQGALKGELFF. The CDR3 bases are TGTGCCAGTAGTACTCCACCGGGACAGGGGGCGTTAAAGGGGGAGCTGTTTTTT.

This clone was observed once. The rearrangement links TRBV29-1 to TRBJ2-1; TRBD2 aligns across 8 bases. Looked up from germline, CDR1 is SQVTM and CDR2 is ANQGSEA. The CDR3 has 15 amino acids. V lost 5 bases, J lost 5 bases, and 11 bases stayed unmatched. CDR3 protein: CSVRIASGLNNEQFF. CDR3 sequence (DNA): TGCAGCGTTCGGATTGCTAGCGGGCTAAACAATGAGCAGTTCTTC.

This clone has a single count. This rearrangement joins TRBV7-2 to TRBJ2-2, with 10 bases identical to TRBD2. The germline V gene has CDR1 SGHTA and CDR2 FQGNSA. This CDR3 is 15 amino acids long. Trimming took 5 bases from V and 5 from J; bases not matched to a gene: 5. CDR3 DNA sequence: TGTGCCAGCAGCGCCCTAGCGGGGGAAACCGGGGAGCTGTTTTTT. Protein sequence: CASSALAGETGELFF.

This chain links TRBV19 with TRBJ2-7; perhaps TRBD1 as D (6 bases). Trimming took 6 bases from V and 3 from J, leaving 12 bases between them. Germline values: CDR1 LNHDA, CDR2 SQIVND (reference sequence). CDR3 length equals 13 residues. The CDR3 DNA reads TGTGCCAGTAGCTACAGGGAGTACTACGAGCAGTACTTC. This sequence encodes CASSYREYYEQYF.

This chain connects TRBV5-5 to TRBJ2-7; 11 positions agree with TRBD1. The CDR3 has 16 amino acids. The V gene's germline CDR1 is SGHKS and CDR2 YYEKEE (reference sequence). V shed 4 bases and J 4 bases; nucleotides not matched to a gene: 10. CDR3 amino acids: CASSGDRGGKQYEQYF. CDR3 DNA: TGTGCCAGCAGCGGGGACAGGGGGGGAAAACAATACGAGCAGTACTTC.

This clone was seen only a few times. The J gene is TRBJ2-7, the V gene TRBV30; tentative D call: TRBD1 (6 bases). V gave up 4 bases and J gave up 3 bases, with 10 bases separating them. The CDR3 spans 12 residues. The germline gives CDR1 GTSNPN, CDR2 SVGIG (reference sequence). The chain's CDR3 is CAWTSDSYEQYF. CDR3 DNA sequence: TGTGCCTGGACCTCGGACAGCTACGAGCAGTACTTC.

The V gene is TRBV19, the J gene TRBJ1-6; D uncertain. The CDR3 length is 17 residues. Trimming took 2 bases from V and 0 from J, leaving 11 bases between them. CDR1 is LNHDA and CDR2 is SQIVND in the germline V gene (reference sequence). DNA for the CDR3: TGTGCCAGTAGTATACCCTGGGAGCGCTCCTATAATTCACCCCTCCACTTT. This gives the protein CASSIPWERSYNSPLHF.

The V and J genes are TRBV11-2 and TRBJ1-6; maybe TRBD1 (6 bases). CDR3 length equals 15 residues. Trimming stripped 6 bases from V and 7 bases from J, with 16 bases between. Germline V gene sequence: CDR1 SGHAT, CDR2 FQNNGV. The CDR3: CASSSGQLLNSPLHF. In DNA form, the CDR3 reads TGTGCCAGCAGTTCTGGACAGCTACTAAATTCACCCCTCCACTTT.

V gene TRBV4-1 combines with J gene TRBJ1-4; D gene ambiguous. Trimming pared 4 bases from V and 4 bases from J, leaving 25 bases between. CDR1 and CDR2 (germline): MGHRA, YSYEKL. The CDR3 runs 19 residues. Written as DNA, the CDR3 is TGCGCCAGCAGCCCGCCACCCCCTCGGAGGGTGGGAGATAATGAAAAACTGTTTTTT. Translating it yields CASSPPPPRRVGDNEKLFF.

This clone was detected only a few times. V and J are TRBV7-2 and TRBJ1-1; D remains ambiguous. In germline, CDR1 is SGHTA, CDR2 FQGNSA. The V gene lost 6 bases and the J gene lost 5 bases, with 13 bases spanning the gap. CDR3 length equals 13 residues. CDR3 sequence reads: CASRQTGGTEAFF. In nucleotides, the CDR3 is TGTGCCAGCAGACAGACCGGCGGGACTGAAGCTTTCTTT.

The V and J genes are TRBV4-2 and TRBJ2-1; D unresolved. Trimming removed 0 bases at V and 2 bases at J, with 11 bases between. The length of the CDR3 is 16 residues. Germline CDR1 is LGHNA and CDR2 is YNFKEQ. This CDR3 reads CASSQEGPTAYNEQFF. The CDR3 DNA follows: TGTGCCAGCAGCCAAGAAGGCCCGACGGCCTACAATGAGCAGTTCTTC.

The genes are TRBV5-1 and TRBJ2-2; D is uncertain. V lost 3 bases and J 1 base, leaving 13 bases between the germline ends. CDR1 SGHRS and CDR2 YFSETQ come from the germline V gene. The CDR3 extends over 16 amino acids. The CDR3 loop reads CASSSRTELNTGELFF. CDR3 nucleotides: TGCGCCAGCAGCTCCAGGACGGAACTGAACACCGGGGAGCTGTTTTTT. Complete variable domain (other parts from reference TRBV5-1 and TRBJ2-2): KAGVTQTPRYLIKTRGQQVTLSCSPISGHRSVSWYQQTPGQGLQFLFEYFSETQRNKGNFPGRFSGRQFSNSRSEMNVSTLELGDSALYLCASSSRTELNTGELFFGEGSRLTVL.

This clone turned up a few times. V is TRBV7-9 and J is TRBJ2-3; 8 nucleotides align to TRBD2. Germline V gene data show CDR1 as SEHNR and CDR2 as FQNEAQ (reference sequence). CDR3 length: 16 residues. The ends lost 5 bases at V and 2 bases at J; junction bases unmatched: 9. CDR3 DNA: TGTGCCAGCAGCCCCGGGATAGCGGGAATCACAGATACGCAGTATTTT. It translates to CASSPGIAGITDTQYF. The variable domain in full, with the rest retrieved from reference TRBV7-9 and TRBJ2-3, is DTGVSQNPRHKITKRGQNVTFRCDPISEHNRLYWYRQTLGQGPEFLTYFQNEAQLEKSRLLSDRFSAERPKGSFSTLEIQRTEQGDSAMYLCASSPGIAGITDTQYFGPGTRLTVL.

This chain links TRBV5-5 with TRBJ2-7; 8 bases align to TRBD1. J lost 4 bases, V lost 4 bases, and 4 bases had no gene match. CDR1 SGHKS and CDR2 YYEKEE come from the germline V gene (reference sequence). The CDR3 has 13 amino acids. CDR3 coding DNA: TGTGCCAGCAGCCGGCAGGGGGCTTACGAGCAGTACTTC. Its protein is CASSRQGAYEQYF.

The chain recombines TRBV6-5 with TRBJ1-2; D gene unclear. Trimming took off 1 base at V and 8 bases at J, with 14 bases between the two ends. Germline V gene data show CDR1 as MNHEY and CDR2 as SVGAGI. This CDR3 is built from 14 residues. CDR3 sequence: CASSYYPITGGYTF. In nucleotides, the CDR3 is TGTGCCAGCAGTTACTACCCCATCACCGGAGGCTACACCTTC.

This sequence joins TRBV19 and TRBJ1-5, with a possible D match to TRBD1 (5 bases). Deletions cut 1 base from V and 8 bases from J, with 15 bases between. Per germline, CDR1 LNHDA and CDR2 SQIVND (reference sequence). The CDR3 totals 15 residues. The CDR3 nucleotides are TGTGCCAGTAGTATAGGTTTAGCGGGGCGAGAGCCCCAGCATTTT. Translating it yields CASSIGLAGREPQHF.

In its sample, this clone was seen a few times. The chain recombines TRBV6-1 with TRBJ1-1; 7 bases agree with TRBD1. J gave up 1 base and V 5 bases, and 7 bases lay outside the gene matches. This CDR3 has 15 residues. Germline CDR1 and CDR2: MNHNS and SASEGT. CDR3 amino acids: CASSKKQGRNTEAFF. The CDR3 DNA reads TGTGCCAGCAGTAAAAAACAGGGGAGGAACACTGAAGCTTTCTTT.

V is TRBV30 and J is TRBJ2-1; the match to TRBD2 covers 9 bases. Germline CDR1 and CDR2: GTSNPN and SVGIG (reference sequence). The junction had 4 bases not matched to a gene; V was cut back by 3 bases and J by 4 bases. The CDR3 covers 14 residues. The CDR3 sequence is CAWSASGIYNEQFF. Written as DNA, the CDR3 is TGTGCCTGGAGCGCTAGCGGGATATACAATGAGCAGTTCTTC. Together with reference TRBV30 and TRBJ2-1, the CDR3 gives the full variable domain: SQTIHQWPATLVQPVGSPLSLECTVEGTSNPNLYWYRQAAGRGLQLLFYSVGIGQISSEVPQNLSASRPQDRQFILSSKKLLLSDSGFYLCAWSASGIYNEQFFGPGTRLTVL.

This clone was found once. The chain combines TRBV2 with TRBJ2-4; 7 bases line up with TRBD1. Looked up from germline, CDR1 is SNHLY and CDR2 is FYNNEI. Trimming removed 6 bases from V and 6 bases from J; junction bases left unmatched: 8. The CDR3 extends over 14 amino acids. Written as DNA, the CDR3 is TGTGCCAGCAGCTACCAGACAGGGAGAAACATTCAGTACTTC. The encoded protein is CASSYQTGRNIQYF.

The rearrangement joins TRBV19 to TRBJ2-7; TRBD2 agrees at 8 bases. The CDR3 spans 14 residues. Unmatched junction bases numbered 8, after V lost 7 bases and J lost 3 bases. CDR1 LNHDA and CDR2 SQIVND come from the germline V gene (reference sequence). The CDR3 loop is CASTSGGLGYEQYF. DNA for the CDR3: TGTGCCAGTACCTCGGGGGGGTTGGGCTACGAGCAGTACTTC. The full variable domain, rest sourced from reference TRBV19 and TRBJ2-7, is DGGITQSPKYLFRKEGQNVTLSCEQNLNHDAMYWYRQDPGQGLRLIYYSQIVNDFQKGDIAEGYSVSREKKESFPLTVTSAQKNPTAFYLCASTSGGLGYEQYFGPGTRLTVT.